Below, 31 T cell receptor beta chains from the same sample are listed, as sequenced in a study of blood T cell repertoires in COVID-19. Using immunoSEQ multiplex PCR, the repertoire was profiled, and TCRdb retains in-frame clones only, with some absent. Among 250,000 or so clones listed, 75% to 90% were seen once. The sample taken for sequencing was PBMCs or T cells enriched from blood (not recorded which). Receptors originate from a man aged 35-49 years who had recovered from COVID-19.

The chain employs TRBV2 and TRBJ1-3; tentatively, D is TRBD1 (6 bases). CDR1 is SNHLY and CDR2 is FYNNEI in the germline V gene. Trimming took 6 bases from V and 8 from J, leaving 17 bases between them. This CDR3 is 14 amino acids long. The CDR3 loop is CASSGPGHLDTIYF. Written as DNA, the CDR3 is TGTGCCAGCAGCGGCCCGGGACATCTAGACACCATATATTTT.

The chain recombines TRBV28 with TRBJ1-1; D gene unclear. From germline, CDR1 is MDHEN and CDR2 SYDVKM. V was cut by 3 bases and J by 4 bases, with 15 bases left in between. The CDR3 contains 15 residues. CDR3 region: CASSFGSGWGTEAFF. For the CDR3, the DNA is TGTGCCAGCAGTTTTGGAAGCGGGTGGGGCACTGAAGCTTTCTTT. The full variable domain, in which reference TRBV28 and TRBJ1-1 provide the parts outside the CDR3, is DVKVTQSSRYLVKRTGEKVFLECVQDMDHENMFWYRQDPGLGLRLIYFSYDVKMKEKGDIPEGYSVSREKKERFSLILESASTNQTSMYLCASSFGSGWGTEAFFGQGTRLTVV.

This clone is a singleton in its sample. This sequence joins TRBV7-3 and TRBJ2-7; TRBD2 aligns across 9 bases. From germline, CDR1 is SGHTA and CDR2 FQGTGA. The trim removed 5 bases at V and 3 bases at J, leaving 8 bases unmatched. This CDR3 is 15 amino acids long. CDR3: CASSLQASGIYEQYF. The CDR3 DNA reads as TGTGCCAGCAGCCTACAGGCTAGCGGGATCTACGAGCAGTACTTC.

The V call is TRBV7-3, the J call TRBJ2-1; TRBD2 agrees at 8 bases. Germline values: CDR1 SGHTA, CDR2 FQGTGA. V was pared by 5 bases and J by 0 bases, with 6 bases of the junction left unmatched. This CDR3 has 16 residues. The CDR3 DNA is TGTGCCAGCAGCCAGAGCGGGGGCGGCTCCTACAATGAGCAGTTCTTC. As protein: CASSQSGGGSYNEQFF.

This clone was counted many times. Other DNA sequences in this sample translate to the same CDR3. The V and J genes are TRBV6-1 and TRBJ2-3; 12 positions agree with TRBD2. V lost 2 bases to trimming and J lost 4 bases; unmatched junction nucleotides: 1. The length of the CDR3 is 15 residues. CDR1 and CDR2 from the germline V gene are MNHNS and SASEGT. CDR3 coding DNA: TGTGCCAGCAGTGAACTAGCGGGAGGGCCAGATACGCAGTATTTT. It yields the protein CASSELAGGPDTQYF.

The J gene is TRBJ2-1, the V gene TRBV12-1; TRBD2 is taken as the D call from the table, unchecked against the DNA. TRBV12-1 is annotated as a pseudogene. The CDR3 spans 17 residues. The CDR3 loop reads CASSFGEGEDSYNEQFF. The CDR3 DNA is TGTGCCAGCAGCTTTGGGGAGGGGGAGGACTCCTACAATGAGCAGTTCTTC.

A single count supports this clone. Because the CDR3 is missing its conserved closing phenylalanine or tryptophan, this is likely a read error. No DNA is shown, since the ends of the CDR3 on it are uncertain; the CDR3 is the one TCRdb lists. V and J are TRBV12-5 and TRBJ1-2. The CDR3 length is 13 residues, termini included. The V gene's germline CDR1 is LGHNT and CDR2 FRNRAP. This CDR3 is CASGLSDSGTLAP.

This clone appeared once. V is TRBV10-2 and J is TRBJ2-1; D call uncertain. V lost 3 bases, J lost 5 bases, and 14 bases lay in between. This CDR3 is 15 amino acids long. Per germline, CDR1 WSHSY and CDR2 SAAADI. The CDR3 DNA follows: TGCGCCAGCAGTGAAGAATATCGAGGTAACAATGAGCAGTTCTTC. Translated, it gives CASSEEYRGNNEQFF.

The chain combines TRBV4-3 with TRBJ2-1, with TRBD1 identical over 9 bases. In germline, CDR1 is LGHNA, CDR2 YSLEER. The CDR3 is 16 amino acids. V lost 0 bases and J lost 6; bases outside the gene matches: 6. CDR3 bases: TGCGCCAGCAGCCAAGATCGGGGACAGGGTTTCAATGAGCAGTTCTTC. Protein sequence: CASSQDRGQGFNEQFF.

The V and J genes are TRBV29-1 and TRBJ1-5; 11 bases line up with TRBD1. The ends lost 6 bases at V and 6 bases at J; junction bases unmatched: 10. Germline V gene lookup returns CDR1 SQVTM and CDR2 ANQGSEA. The CDR3 totals 15 residues. The CDR3 protein is CSVTGTGGPLQPQHF. The CDR3 DNA is TGCAGCGTAACCGGGACAGGGGGACCACTTCAGCCCCAGCATTTT.

The V and J genes are TRBV4-1 and TRBJ2-1; D possibly corresponds to TRBD2 (6 bases). Germline V gene data show CDR1 as MGHRA and CDR2 as YSYEKL. This CDR3 has 18 amino acids. Trimming cost V 3 bases and J 5 bases, with 23 bases left between them. In nucleotides, the CDR3 is TGCGCCAGCAGCCATTGGATTAAGCGGGCTGGCTCTAACAATGAGCAGTTCTTC. Protein: CASSHWIKRAGSNNEQFF.

Here the CDR3 DNA reads TGTGCCAGCAGCTCAACGTACAGGGTCAGGGGAAACACCATATATTTT. It is translated as CASSSTYRVRGNTIYF. The chain employs TRBV11-3 and TRBJ1-3, with D possibly being TRBD1 (6 bases). This CDR3 is built from 16 residues. The V end lost 4 bases, the J end lost 4 bases, and 17 bases lay between the germline ends. Germline V lookup: CDR1 SGHNT, CDR2 YENEEA.

This clone came up once. The rearrangement uses TRBV5-4 and TRBJ1-4, with D uncertain. The CDR3 has 15 residues. Germline V gives CDR1 SGHNT, CDR2 YYREEE (reference sequence). V was shortened by 3 bases and J by 1 base, with 10 bases between the two germline ends. CDR3 nucleotide sequence: TGTGCCAGCAGCTCTTCAACTGGAACTAATGAAAAACTGTTTTTT. Residues: CASSSSTGTNEKLFF.

This sequence joins TRBV5-1 and TRBJ1-1, with 7 bases fitting TRBD1. Germline V gene lookup returns CDR1 SGHRS and CDR2 YFSETQ. With V trimmed by 2 bases and J by 0 bases, 4 bases remained unmatched. CDR3 length equals 15 residues. The CDR3, as DNA: TGCGCCAGCAGCTTAAGGACAGGTATGAACACTGAAGCTTTCTTT. Translating gives CASSLRTGMNTEAFF.

This chain joins TRBV9 and TRBJ1-3, with D uncertain. Trimming took off 0 bases at V and 7 bases at J, with 11 bases between the two ends. CDR3 length equals 14 residues. Per the germline V gene, CDR1 is SGDLS and CDR2 is YYNGEE. CDR3 in DNA: TGTGCCAGCAGCGTAGGATCCCTCGAGAACACCATATATTTT. Translating gives CASSVGSLENTIYF.

This clone has only one observation. The rearrangement links TRBV28 to TRBJ2-3; no clear D gene. The CDR3 has 13 residues. CDR1 is MDHEN, CDR2 SYDVKM, per germline. V dropped 8 bases and J dropped 4 bases, with 13 bases sitting between them. The CDR3: CASSVGGADTQYF. As DNA, the CDR3 is TGTGCCAGCTCCGTCGGCGGCGCAGATACGCAGTATTTT.

The chain uses TRBV7-2 and TRBJ2-5; 16 bases fit TRBD2. CDR3 length: 21 amino acids. J lost 7 bases, V lost 0 bases, and 17 bases had no gene match. CDR1 is SGHTA and CDR2 is FQGNSA in the germline V gene. DNA for the CDR3: TGTGCCAGCAGCTTAGCGCTGGGGGTTCTGGGACTAGCGGGAGGGCCGGCGACCCAGTACTTC. Encoded protein: CASSLALGVLGLAGGPATQYF.

V is TRBV29-1 and J is TRBJ1-2, with 10 nucleotides matching TRBD1. The trim removed 3 bases at V and 3 bases at J, leaving 4 bases unmatched. CDR3 length: 14 residues. Germline V gene sequence: CDR1 SQVTM, CDR2 ANQGSEA. The CDR3 sequence is CSVDAGTGDYGYTF. The DNA of the CDR3 is TGCAGCGTTGACGCCGGGACAGGGGACTATGGCTACACCTTC.

The chain employs TRBV4-1 and TRBJ2-7, with 7 bases matching TRBD1. Germline V CDR1 and CDR2: MGHRA, YSYEKL. V gave up 1 base and J gave up 3 bases; unmatched junction bases: 6. The CDR3 runs to 15 residues. In DNA, the CDR3 is TGCGCCAGCAGCCAAGTCCCGACAGGGAACTACGAGCAGTACTTC. As protein: CASSQVPTGNYEQYF.

J is TRBJ2-6 and V is TRBV19, with TRBD1 identical over 9 bases. V was pared by 6 bases and J by 0 bases, with 6 bases of the junction left unmatched. Germline values: CDR1 LNHDA, CDR2 SQIVND (reference sequence). CDR3 size: 17 residues. CDR3 DNA: TGTGCCAGTAGAAAAAGGGGACAGGGCTCTGGGGCCAACGTCCTGACTTTC. This sequence encodes CASRKRGQGSGANVLTF.

This clone was observed once. The V call is TRBV15, the J call TRBJ1-4; a possible D gene is TRBD1 (5 bases). The V and J ends lost 0 bases and 7 bases respectively, with 18 bases between them. Germline loops: CDR1 LNHNV, CDR2 YYDKDF (reference sequence). The CDR3 sequence is 17 residues long. In nucleotides, the CDR3 is TGTGCCACCAGCAGAGATCCAGGGTATCGTGGACGTGAAAAACTGTTTTTT. Translated, it gives CATSRDPGYRGREKLFF.

The chain is built from TRBV5-4 and TRBJ2-3; perhaps TRBD1 as D (6 bases). Germline V gene data show CDR1 as SGHNT and CDR2 as YYREEE (reference sequence). The CDR3 consists of 16 residues. Trimming took 4 bases from V and 3 from J, leaving 18 bases between them. CDR3 region: CASSPLGPRGTDTQYF. CDR3 in DNA: TGTGCCAGCAGCCCCCTAGGCCCCAGGGGTACAGATACGCAGTATTTT. The complete variable domain, with remaining parts taken from reference TRBV5-4 and TRBJ2-3, reads ETGVTQSPTHLIKTRGQQVTLRCSSQSGHNTVSWYQQALGQGPQFIFQYYREEENGRGNFPPRFSGLQFPNYSSELNVNALELDDSALYLCASSPLGPRGTDTQYFGPGTRLTVL.

This clone has more than one count but fewer than ten. The chain joins TRBV2 to TRBJ1-2, with D unresolved. CDR3 size: 14 residues. V was cut by 5 bases and J by 8 bases, with 18 bases left in between. Germline V gene data show CDR1 as SNHLY and CDR2 as FYNNEI. The CDR3 loop is CASSQRGGREGYTF. CDR3 nucleotides: TGTGCCAGCAGTCAACGAGGAGGGCGGGAGGGCTACACCTTC.

The chain has TRBV7-2 and TRBJ1-6, with D possibly TRBD1 on 5 matching bases. V was cut by 7 bases and J by 7 bases, with 11 bases left in between. Germline V gene lookup returns CDR1 SGHTA and CDR2 FQGNSA. CDR3 length: 13 residues. CDR3 residues: CASNVGGNSPLHF. For the CDR3, the DNA is TGTGCCAGCAACGTTGGGGGGAATTCACCCCTCCACTTT.

The chain is built from TRBV7-9 and TRBJ2-1; 8 bases line up with TRBD1. CDR3 length: 14 amino acids. The ends lost 10 bases at V and 7 bases at J; junction bases unmatched: 12. Germline loops: CDR1 SEHNR, CDR2 FQNEAQ (reference sequence). The CDR3 is CATLPQGARNEQFF. CDR3 in DNA: TGTGCCACCCTCCCCCAGGGGGCGCGTAATGAGCAGTTCTTC. The variable domain in full, with the rest retrieved from reference TRBV7-9 and TRBJ2-1, is DTGVSQNPRHKITKRGQNVTFRCDPISEHNRLYWYRQTLGQGPEFLTYFQNEAQLEKSRLLSDRFSAERPKGSFSTLEIQRTEQGDSAMYLCATLPQGARNEQFFGPGTRLTVL.

The genes are TRBV11-2 and TRBJ2-7; 11 bases match TRBD2. CDR1 SGHAT and CDR2 FQNNGV come from the germline V gene. Trimming at V came to 5 bases and at J to 8 bases, leaving 17 bases not matched to a gene. CDR3 length equals 17 residues. The CDR3 nucleotides read TGTGCCAGCAGCCTCCTGGGGGAGGGACTAGCGGAGGCCCAGCAGTACTTC. Encoded protein: CASSLLGEGLAEAQQYF.

The chain employs TRBV7-6 and TRBJ1-4, with 12 bases that match TRBD1. Germline loops: CDR1 SGHVS, CDR2 FNYEAQ. The ends lost 4 bases at V and 6 bases at J; junction bases unmatched: 6. This CDR3 is 16 amino acids long. This CDR3 reads CASSSRDRGRDEKLFF. The CDR3 DNA reads TGTGCCAGCAGCTCCCGGGACAGGGGGCGGGATGAAAAACTGTTTTTT.

Only one count was recorded for this clone. This CDR3 reads CASSLLFQGGISGELFF. Written as DNA, the CDR3 is TGTGCCAGCAGTTTACTTTTTCAAGGAGGGATTTCCGGGGAGCTGTTTTTT. This sequence joins TRBV28 and TRBJ2-2; a possible D gene is TRBD2 (6 bases). Germline assignment: CDR1 MDHEN and CDR2 SYDVKM. The CDR3 is 17 residues long. The V end was cut by 2 bases, the J end by 6 bases, with 19 bases between.

The chain links TRBV3-1 (or the pseudogene TRBV3-2) to TRBJ2-3, with D maybe TRBD2 (6 bases). The germline CDR1 and CDR2 sequences are LGHDT and YNNKEL (reference sequence). This CDR3 has 17 amino acids. Trimming removed 4 bases at V and 0 bases at J, with 17 bases between. CDR3 sequence reads: CASSLEGRVPSTDTQYF. The CDR3 region has the DNA TGTGCCAGCAGCCTGGAGGGTAGAGTCCCTAGCACAGATACGCAGTATTTT.

This clone was detected ten times or more. The chain combines TRBV6-1 with TRBJ2-7, with 12 bases that match TRBD2. The V and J ends lost 3 bases and 0 bases, in that order; junction bases with no gene match: 0. The CDR3 is 15 amino acids. Per the germline V gene, CDR1 is MNHNS and CDR2 is SASEGT. Written as DNA, the CDR3 is TGTGCCAGCAGTGAGGGACTAGCGGGCTCCTACGAGCAGTACTTC. It encodes CASSEGLAGSYEQYF.

V usage is TRBV6-5 and J usage is TRBJ2-7; possibly TRBD1 for D (7 bases). Germline lookup yields CDR1 MNHEY and CDR2 SVGAGI. V lost 5 bases and J 3 bases, leaving 17 bases between the germline ends. The CDR3 length is 15 residues. CDR3 sequence reads: CASSPPYRGLYEQYF. The CDR3 nucleotides read TGTGCCAGCAGTCCGCCCTACAGGGGACTCTACGAGCAGTACTTC.